A single sample gave rise to the 22 T cell receptor beta chains below, sequenced in a study of blood T cells in healthy people across ages. The authors ran a second PCR of about 6 to 11 cycles using a sample-barcoded 5' primer and a J-beta primer mix. One entry per CDR3 protein results from TCRdb running MiXCR on the 5' RACE reads. The repertoire holds 1.5 million to 2 million distinct CDR3 sequences, with roughly a third as singletons. The sample comprised blood. The receptors shown here come from a woman aged 30 to 39 in good health.

This chain connects TRBV12-3 or TRBV12-4 to TRBJ1-1, with a weak D call TRBD1 (6 bases). CDR3 length equals 14 residues. Trimming removed 7 bases at V and 3 bases at J, with 15 bases between. The CDR3 loop is CASTLGGADTEAFF. The CDR3 nucleotides are TGTGCCAGCACCCTAGGGGGGGCGGACACTGAAGCTTTCTTT.

A few counts support this clonotype. The genes are TRBV5-1 and TRBJ2-1; D remains ambiguous. From germline, CDR1 is SGHRS and CDR2 YFSETQ. CDR3 length: 16 residues. Trimming removed 3 bases at V and 3 bases at J, with 16 bases between. The CDR3 spells CASSWVPHSNYNEQFF. As DNA, the CDR3 is TGCGCCAGCAGCTGGGTGCCTCATTCAAACTACAATGAGCAGTTCTTC.

This clonotype was found a few times. The genes are TRBV28 and TRBJ2-5; possible D gene TRBD1, 5 bases. CDR1 is MDHEN and CDR2 is SYDVKM in the germline V gene. Trimming removed 6 bases at V and 9 bases at J, with 17 bases between. This CDR3 has 13 amino acids. This CDR3 reads CASRSGADGSQYF. The CDR3 DNA sequence: TGTGCCAGCAGGAGTGGGGCCGACGGATCCCAGTACTTC.

This chain uses TRBV7-3 with TRBJ1-5; the D gene is possibly TRBD1 (6 bases). The CDR3 length is 17 residues. Trimming took 5 bases from V and 2 from J, leaving 19 bases between them. Germline V gene data show CDR1 as SGHTA and CDR2 as FQGTGA. The CDR3 sequence: CASSPTPTGKRNQPQHF. The CDR3 region has the DNA TGTGCCAGCAGCCCAACCCCTACAGGGAAGCGCAATCAGCCCCAGCATTTT.

Regarding this clonotype: A much larger clone lies a single base off, so this may be a read error. CDR3 sequence reads: CASGQGWGQGGYEQYF. CDR3 nucleotide sequence: TGCGCCAGCGGCCAAGGTTGGGGACAGGGTGGTTACGAGCAGTACTTC. The chain carries TRBV4-1 and TRBJ2-7; TRBD1 matches at 9 bases. CDR1 and CDR2 from the germline V gene are MGHRA and YSYEKL. The CDR3 sequence is 16 residues long.

Ten or more counts support this clonotype. This rearrangement joins TRBV4-1 to TRBJ2-1; 10 bases fit TRBD2. CDR3 length equals 15 residues. Germline lookup yields CDR1 MGHRA and CDR2 YSYEKL. Germline trimming cut 4 bases from V and 8 bases from J; bases unmatched to any gene: 8. The CDR3, as DNA: TGCGCCAGCAGCCGCGGACTAGCGGAGGGTGATGAGCAGTTCTTC. Translated: CASSRGLAEGDEQFF.

This clonotype was detected many times. The chain is built from TRBV7-9 and TRBJ2-7, with 11 bases matching TRBD2. V shed 6 bases, J shed 4 bases, and the junction held 2 bases outside the gene matches. The CDR3 has 13 residues. The germline CDR1 and CDR2 sequences are SEHNR and FQNEAQ (reference sequence). CDR3 in amino acids: CASRTSGTYEQYF. The CDR3 coding sequence is TGTGCCAGCAGGACTAGCGGGACGTACGAGCAGTACTTC.

This clonotype appeared a few times. The rearrangement uses TRBV7-2 and TRBJ2-5; TRBD2 agrees at 8 bases. Trimming cost V 1 base and J 4 bases; bases outside gene matches: 8. CDR3 length: 16 residues. From germline, CDR1 is SGHTA and CDR2 FQGNSA. The CDR3, as DNA: TGTGCCAGCAGCTTAGTTCGGGGGGGCGTGCTAGAGACCCAGTACTTC. This gives the protein CASSLVRGGVLETQYF.

This clonotype was found a few times. The chain joins TRBV6-1 to TRBJ2-7, with 8 bases identical to TRBD1. The V segment lost 6 bases and the J segment 2 bases; nucleotides outside the gene matches: 6. CDR3 length: 14 residues. Looked up from germline, CDR1 is MNHNS and CDR2 is SASEGT. For the CDR3, the DNA is TGTGCCAGCAGGAAGGTGGGACAGGCCTACGAGCAGTACTTC. Amino acid sequence: CASRKVGQAYEQYF.

The chain joins TRBV28 to TRBJ2-5, with 7 bases identical to TRBD1. With the DNA end fitting TRBJ2-7 better, the J assignment may be wrong. This CDR3 is 14 amino acids long. From germline, CDR1 is MDHEN and CDR2 SYDVKM. CDR3 loop: CASSPDRDAYEQYF. The DNA of the CDR3 is TGTGCCAGCAGTCCCGACAGGGATGCCTACGAGCAGTACTTC.

This clonotype was recorded a few times. The gene calls are TRBV6-1 and TRBJ1-2; D gene unclear. Trimming took 3 bases from V and 5 from J, leaving 25 bases between them. The CDR3 contains 18 residues. Germline-derived CDR1 and CDR2 are MNHNS and SASEGT. The CDR3 nucleotides read TGTGCCAGCAGTGACCCATGGTATTCGTGGGATGTAATGTATGGCTACACCTTC. Translated, it gives CASSDPWYSWDVMYGYTF.

The chain is built from TRBV20-1 and TRBJ2-3, with D perhaps TRBD2 (7 bases). The V and J ends lost 5 bases and 4 bases respectively, with 28 bases between them. The CDR3 loop spans 18 amino acids. CDR1 DFQATT and CDR2 SNEGSKA come from the germline V gene (reference sequence). Here the CDR3 reads CSAADRGRAWGGADTQYF. The CDR3, as DNA: TGCAGTGCTGCCGATCGGGGGAGGGCCTGGGGGGGCGCAGATACGCAGTATTTT.

The V call is TRBV14, the J call TRBJ2-5, with TRBD2 identical over 7 bases. Unmatched junction bases numbered 10, after V lost 1 base and J lost 2 bases. Germline V gene sequence: CDR1 SGHDN, CDR2 FVKESK. This CDR3 is 17 amino acids long. The CDR3 DNA is TGTGCCAGCAGCCAAGCCTTGGCTAGCGGACGACAAGAGACCCAGTACTTC. Translation: CASSQALASGRQETQYF.

This clonotype was counted only a few times. The DNA for the CDR3 is TGTGCCAGCAGCTTTAGCGGAGTGGGTTTTTACGAGCAGTACTTC. This codes for CASSFSGVGFYEQYF. The chain couples TRBV11-2 to TRBJ2-7; D is perhaps TRBD2 (6 bases). The V gene lost 3 bases and the J gene lost 4 bases, with 16 bases spanning the gap. The CDR3 extends over 15 amino acids. Germline values: CDR1 SGHAT, CDR2 FQNNGV.

The table lists this clonotype with a few counts. The CDR3 DNA is TGTGCCAGCAGCACCTCAAGGGGGGGAATCGAGCAGTACTTC. Translating gives CASSTSRGGIEQYF. The chain joins TRBV6-5 to TRBJ2-7, with a tentative D call TRBD2 (7 bases). V dropped 6 bases and J dropped 6 bases, with 18 bases sitting between them. This CDR3 region has 14 residues. Looked up from germline, CDR1 is MNHEY and CDR2 is SVGAGI.

The chain uses TRBV30 and TRBJ2-4, with D unclear. The DNA end is a closer match to TRBJ2-7, so the J assignment may be wrong. Germline CDR1 reads GTSNPN; CDR2 reads SVGIG (reference sequence). The CDR3 consists of 13 residues. CDR3 DNA: TGTGCCTGGGGACGTTCTAGGGCCTACGAGCAGTACTTC. Amino acid sequence: CAWGRSRAYEQYF.

The V call is TRBV14, the J call TRBJ2-7; no definite D call. Germline CDR1 SGHDN, CDR2 FVKESK. V gave up 8 bases and J gave up 7 bases, with 15 bases separating them. The CDR3 covers 12 residues. DNA for the CDR3: TGTGCCAGCGGAGAATTGGGTGGGGAGCAGTACTTC. This sequence encodes CASGELGGEQYF.

This clonotype came up a few times. At one end, the junction sequence differs from germline, possibly due to a read error. The chain combines TRBV28 with TRBJ1-6; no reliable D call. This CDR3 comprises 15 residues. The germline V gene has CDR1 MDHEN and CDR2 SYDVKM. This CDR3 is CASSLLVTENSPLHF. CDR3 bases: TGTGCCAGCAGTTTATTGGTCACAGAAAATTCGCCCCTCCACTTT.

This clonotype occurred a few times. The chain is built from TRBV28 and TRBJ1-3, with 7 bases aligning to TRBD1. The CDR3 is made up of 15 amino acids. Germline CDR1 MDHEN, CDR2 SYDVKM. V shed 6 bases and J 2 bases; nucleotides not matched to a gene: 7. CDR3 protein: CASRNRGLAGNTIYF. The CDR3 bases are TGTGCCAGCAGGAACAGGGGCCTTGCTGGAAACACCATATATTTT.

The J gene is TRBJ2-7, the V gene TRBV27; D remains ambiguous. The length of the CDR3 is 16 residues. Trimming left V 6 bases short and J 0 bases short, with 18 bases between. Germline loops: CDR1 MNHEY, CDR2 SMNVEV (reference sequence). This chain's CDR3 is CASSPARRPDSYEQYF. The CDR3 coding sequence is TGTGCCAGCAGCCCCGCCCGACGGCCGGACTCCTACGAGCAGTACTTC.

The CDR3, as DNA: TGTGCCAGCACCCGGGCCGGACCCATGAACACCGGGGAGCTGTTTTTT. It yields the protein CASTRAGPMNTGELFF. The rearrangement links TRBV7-9 to TRBJ2-2; D remains ambiguous. V dropped 7 bases and J dropped 1 base, with 16 bases sitting between them. CDR3 length: 16 amino acids. Germline-derived CDR1 and CDR2 are SEHNR and FQNEAQ (reference sequence).

CDR3 sequence (DNA): TGCAGTGCTAGTAACCCTAGCGGGGGGGCCAATGAGCAGTTCTTC. Protein product: CSASNPSGGANEQFF. This chain links TRBV20-1 with TRBJ2-1; 12 positions match TRBD2. Trimming removed 3 bases from V and 6 bases from J; junction bases left unmatched: 6. The CDR3 is 15 amino acids. Germline V lookup: CDR1 DFQATT, CDR2 SNEGSKA (reference sequence).